This T cell receptor beta chain comes out of a study of shared clonotypes between healthy human individuals. On sorted subsets, replicate PCRs used about 0.2 ug DNA, or tens of thousands of T cell genomes. In the original workflow: ImmunoSEQ output held junction-only sequences without quality scores, so filtering differed. The table came from immunoSEQ multiplex PCR; TCRdb's copy has only in-frame clones and leaves some out. The DNA was the basis for D and trimming; V, J and clone size are from that table. The sample shows about 1 million clones, 75% of them seen only once. CDR1 and CDR2 (germline): SNHLY, FYNNEI. The CDR3 is made up of 13 amino acids. V was clipped by 4 bases and J by 9 bases, with 10 bases between them.

V gene TRBV2 combines with J gene TRBJ1-6; D remains ambiguous. This clonotype was obtained from a man younger than 30 in good health. Sequencing input: memory CD4+ T cells sorted from blood. Subset reported: CD45RA-negative fraction. Here the CDR3 DNA reads TGTGCCAGCAGTGTGTCCCTAAGTTCACCCCTCCACTTT. This translates into CASSVSLSSPLHF.